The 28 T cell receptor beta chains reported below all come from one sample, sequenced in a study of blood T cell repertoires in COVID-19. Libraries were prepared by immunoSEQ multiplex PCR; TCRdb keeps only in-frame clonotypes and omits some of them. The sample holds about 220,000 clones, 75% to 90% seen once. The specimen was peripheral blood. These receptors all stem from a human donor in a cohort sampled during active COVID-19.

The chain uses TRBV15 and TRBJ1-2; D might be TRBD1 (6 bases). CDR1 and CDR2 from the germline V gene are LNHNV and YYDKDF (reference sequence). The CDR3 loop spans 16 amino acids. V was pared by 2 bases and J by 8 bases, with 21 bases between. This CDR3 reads CATSRPRGRGNGGYTF. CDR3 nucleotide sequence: TGTGCCACCAGCAGACCACGGGGCAGGGGAAACGGCGGCTACACCTTC.

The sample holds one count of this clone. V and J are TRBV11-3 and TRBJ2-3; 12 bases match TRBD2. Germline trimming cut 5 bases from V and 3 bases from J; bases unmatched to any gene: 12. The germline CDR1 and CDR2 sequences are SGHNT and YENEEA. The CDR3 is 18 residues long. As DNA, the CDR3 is TGTGCCAGCAGCCCCCAGACTAGCGGGAGTAAGCATACAGATACGCAGTATTTT. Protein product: CASSPQTSGSKHTDTQYF.

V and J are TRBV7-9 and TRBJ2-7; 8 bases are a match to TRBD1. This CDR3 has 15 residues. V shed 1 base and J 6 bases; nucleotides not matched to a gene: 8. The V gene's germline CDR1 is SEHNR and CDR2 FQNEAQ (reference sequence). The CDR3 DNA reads TGTGCCAGCAGCTTAGGAGGGACAGGAGGTCTCGAGCAGTACTTC. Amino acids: CASSLGGTGGLEQYF.

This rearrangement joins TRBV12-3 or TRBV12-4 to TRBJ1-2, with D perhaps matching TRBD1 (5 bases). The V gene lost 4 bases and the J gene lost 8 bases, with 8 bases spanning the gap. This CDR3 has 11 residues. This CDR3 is CASSSQGGYTF. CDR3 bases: TGTGCCAGCAGTTCCCAGGGAGGCTACACCTTC.

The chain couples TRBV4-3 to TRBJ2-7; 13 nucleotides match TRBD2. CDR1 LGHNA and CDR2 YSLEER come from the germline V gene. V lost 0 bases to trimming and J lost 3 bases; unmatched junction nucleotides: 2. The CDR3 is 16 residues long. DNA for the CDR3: TGCGCCAGCAGCCAAGATAGACTAGCGGGGGGCTACGAGCAGTACTTC. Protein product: CASSQDRLAGGYEQYF.

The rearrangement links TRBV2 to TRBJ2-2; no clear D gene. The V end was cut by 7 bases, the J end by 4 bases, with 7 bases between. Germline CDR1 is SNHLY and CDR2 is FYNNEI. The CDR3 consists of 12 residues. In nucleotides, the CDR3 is TGTGCCAGCACCCAAGCCACCGGGGAGCTGTTTTTT. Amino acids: CASTQATGELFF.

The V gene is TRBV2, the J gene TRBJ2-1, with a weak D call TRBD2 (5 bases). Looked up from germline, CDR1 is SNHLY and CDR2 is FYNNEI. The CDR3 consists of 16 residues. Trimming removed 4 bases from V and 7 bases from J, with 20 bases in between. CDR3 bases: TGTGCCAGCAGTGGGGGAGCGTACTTGGTGAGGAATGAGCAGTTCTTC. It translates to CASSGGAYLVRNEQFF. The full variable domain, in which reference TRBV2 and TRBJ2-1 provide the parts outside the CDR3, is EPEVTQTPSHQVTQMGQEVILRCVPISNHLYFYWYRQILGQKVEFLVSFYNNEISEKSEIFDDQFSVERPDGSNFTLKIRSTKLEDSAMYFCASSGGAYLVRNEQFFGPGTRLTVL.

The CDR3 loop reads CATRNRGSTYEQYF. The CDR3 DNA is TGTGCCACCAGAAACAGGGGATCCACCTACGAGCAGTACTTC. This chain uses TRBV28 with TRBJ2-7; 7 positions agree with TRBD1. The CDR3 contains 14 residues. The V segment lost 10 bases and the J segment 2 bases; nucleotides outside the gene matches: 11. Germline CDR1 MDHEN, CDR2 SYDVKM.

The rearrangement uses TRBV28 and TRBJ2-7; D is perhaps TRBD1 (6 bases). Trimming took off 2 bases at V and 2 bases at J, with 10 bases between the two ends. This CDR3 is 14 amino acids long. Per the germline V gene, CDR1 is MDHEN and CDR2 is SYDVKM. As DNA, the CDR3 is TGTGCCAGCAGTTTACAGGGGTCGGCCTACGAGCAGTACTTC. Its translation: CASSLQGSAYEQYF.

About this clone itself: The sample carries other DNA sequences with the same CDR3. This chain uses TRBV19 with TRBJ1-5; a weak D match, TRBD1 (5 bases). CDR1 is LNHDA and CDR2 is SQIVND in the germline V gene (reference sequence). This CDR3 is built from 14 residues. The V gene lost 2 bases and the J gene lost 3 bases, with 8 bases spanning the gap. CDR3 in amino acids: CASSIRDSNQPQHF. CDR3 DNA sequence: TGTGCCAGTAGTATAAGGGACTCCAATCAGCCCCAGCATTTT.

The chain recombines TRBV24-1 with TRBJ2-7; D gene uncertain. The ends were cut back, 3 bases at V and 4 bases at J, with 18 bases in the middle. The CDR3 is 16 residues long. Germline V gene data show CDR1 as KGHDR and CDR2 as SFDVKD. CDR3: CATSDPRRLLGYEQYF. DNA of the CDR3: TGTGCCACCAGTGATCCTCGGCGGCTTTTGGGTTACGAGCAGTACTTC.

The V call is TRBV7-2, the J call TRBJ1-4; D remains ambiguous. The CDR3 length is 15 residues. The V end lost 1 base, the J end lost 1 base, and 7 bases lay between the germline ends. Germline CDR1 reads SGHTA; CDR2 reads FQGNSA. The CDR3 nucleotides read TGTGCCAGCAGCTTAGACGGGAGAACTAATGAAAAACTGTTTTTT. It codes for CASSLDGRTNEKLFF. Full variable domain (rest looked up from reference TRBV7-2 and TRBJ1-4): GAGVSQSPSNKVTEKGKDVELRCDPISGHTALYWYRQSLGQGLEFLIYFQGNSAPDKSGLPSDRFSAERTGGSVSTLTIQRTQQEDSAVYLCASSLDGRTNEKLFFGSGTQLSVL.

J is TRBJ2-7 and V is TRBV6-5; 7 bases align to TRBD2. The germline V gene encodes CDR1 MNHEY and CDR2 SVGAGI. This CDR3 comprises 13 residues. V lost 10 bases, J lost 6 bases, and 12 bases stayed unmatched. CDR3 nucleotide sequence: TGTGCCACCCGAATGGGGGGGTACCGCGAGCAGTACTTC. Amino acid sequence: CATRMGGYREQYF.

CDR3: CASSWAGRTGELFF. CDR3 DNA sequence: TGTGCCAGCAGTTGGGCAGGAAGAACCGGGGAGCTGTTTTTT. The chain employs TRBV6-5 and TRBJ2-2; D gene ambiguous. The V gene's germline CDR1 is MNHEY and CDR2 SVGAGI. With 4 bases removed from V and 5 bases from J, the gap between germline ends came to 11 bases. CDR3 length: 14 amino acids.

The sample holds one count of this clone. The CDR3 region has the DNA TGTGCCAGCACCGTGGGGGGGACTGGGGCCAACGTCCTGACTTTC. It codes for CASTVGGTGANVLTF. The chain combines TRBV5-4 with TRBJ2-6; TRBD2 matches at 7 bases. The germline V gene encodes CDR1 SGHNT and CDR2 YYREEE (reference sequence). J was trimmed by 2 bases and V by 6 bases; bases with no gene match: 5. This CDR3 is built from 15 residues.

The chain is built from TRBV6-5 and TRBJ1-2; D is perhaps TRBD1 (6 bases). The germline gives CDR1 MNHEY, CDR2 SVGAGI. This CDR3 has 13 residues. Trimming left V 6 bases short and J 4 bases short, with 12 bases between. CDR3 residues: CASSPRGFYGYTF. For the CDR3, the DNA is TGTGCCAGCAGCCCCAGGGGCTTCTATGGCTACACCTTC.

The CDR3 loop is CASRSDRPTSGRRGESYEQYF. Written as DNA, the CDR3 is TGCGCCAGCAGATCCGACAGACCGACTAGCGGGAGAAGGGGTGAGTCCTACGAGCAGTACTTC. The gene calls are TRBV10-2 and TRBJ2-7; 12 bases align to TRBD2. Germline trimming cut 6 bases from V and 1 base from J; bases unmatched to any gene: 22. Germline CDR1 reads WSHSY; CDR2 reads SAAADI. This CDR3 spans 21 amino acids.

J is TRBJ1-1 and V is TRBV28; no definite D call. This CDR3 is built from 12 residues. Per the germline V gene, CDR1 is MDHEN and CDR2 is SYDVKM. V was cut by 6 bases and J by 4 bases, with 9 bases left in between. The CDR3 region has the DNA TGTGCCAGCAGGTATGGGCCCACTGAAGCTTTCTTT. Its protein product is CASRYGPTEAFF.

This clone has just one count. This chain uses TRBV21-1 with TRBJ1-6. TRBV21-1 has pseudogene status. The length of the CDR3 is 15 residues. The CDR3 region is CASSSLPREKFTLHF. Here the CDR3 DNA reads TGTGCCAGCAGCTCCCTTCCCCGAGAAAAATTCACCCTCCACTTT.

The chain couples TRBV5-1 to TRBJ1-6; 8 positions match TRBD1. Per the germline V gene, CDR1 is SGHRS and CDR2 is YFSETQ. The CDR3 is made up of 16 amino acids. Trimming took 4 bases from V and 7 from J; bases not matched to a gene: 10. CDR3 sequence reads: CASSVYMGQENSPLHF. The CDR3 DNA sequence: TGCGCCAGCAGCGTATACATGGGACAGGAAAATTCACCCCTCCACTTT.

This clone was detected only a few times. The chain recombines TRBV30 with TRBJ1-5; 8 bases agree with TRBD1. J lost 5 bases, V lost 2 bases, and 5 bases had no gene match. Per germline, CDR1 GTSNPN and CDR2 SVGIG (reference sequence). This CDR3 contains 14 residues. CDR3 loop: CAWSPRRGHQPQHF. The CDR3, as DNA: TGTGCCTGGAGTCCTCGCAGGGGGCATCAGCCCCAGCATTTT.

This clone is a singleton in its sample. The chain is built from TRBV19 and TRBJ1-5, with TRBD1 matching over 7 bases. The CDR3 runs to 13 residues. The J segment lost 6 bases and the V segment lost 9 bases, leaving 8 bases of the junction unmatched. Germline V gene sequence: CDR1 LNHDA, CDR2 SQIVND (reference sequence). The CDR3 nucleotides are TGTGCCAGCAGCCGGGACAGAGGTCAGCCCCAGCATTTT. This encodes CASSRDRGQPQHF.

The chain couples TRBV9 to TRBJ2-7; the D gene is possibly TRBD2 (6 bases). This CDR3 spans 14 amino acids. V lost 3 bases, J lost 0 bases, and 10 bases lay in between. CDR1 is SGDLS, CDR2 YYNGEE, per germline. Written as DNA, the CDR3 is TGTGCCAGCAGCGCTATAGCGGACTCCTACGAGCAGTACTTC. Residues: CASSAIADSYEQYF.

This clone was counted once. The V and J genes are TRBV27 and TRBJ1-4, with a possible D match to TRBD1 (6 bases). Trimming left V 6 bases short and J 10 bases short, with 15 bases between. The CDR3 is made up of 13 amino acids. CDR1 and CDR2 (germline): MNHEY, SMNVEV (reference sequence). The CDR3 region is CASSTGGQVKLFF. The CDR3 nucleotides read TGTGCCAGCAGCACGGGGGGGCAGGTAAAACTGTTTTTT.

CDR3 sequence: CASSVASTGEYEQYF. CDR3 nucleotides: TGTGCCAGCAGCGTGGCTTCGACAGGGGAGTACGAGCAGTACTTC. The chain has TRBV5-4 and TRBJ2-7; 8 bases map to TRBD1. Trimming cost V 4 bases and J 4 bases; bases outside gene matches: 10. CDR3 length: 15 residues. Germline V lookup: CDR1 SGHNT, CDR2 YYREEE (reference sequence).

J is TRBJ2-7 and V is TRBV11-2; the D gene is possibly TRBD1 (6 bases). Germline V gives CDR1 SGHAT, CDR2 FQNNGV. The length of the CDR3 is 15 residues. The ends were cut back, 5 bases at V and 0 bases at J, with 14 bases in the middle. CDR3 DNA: TGTGCCAGCAGCCTCTCGGACAGCAGCTCCTACGAGCAGTACTTC. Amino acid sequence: CASSLSDSSSYEQYF.

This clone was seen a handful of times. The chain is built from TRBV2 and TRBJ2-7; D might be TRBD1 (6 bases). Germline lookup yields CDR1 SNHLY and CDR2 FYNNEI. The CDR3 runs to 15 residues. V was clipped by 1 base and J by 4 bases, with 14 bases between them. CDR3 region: CASSEGFRGPYEQYF. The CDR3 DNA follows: TGTGCCAGCAGTGAAGGTTTCAGGGGACCGTACGAGCAGTACTTC.

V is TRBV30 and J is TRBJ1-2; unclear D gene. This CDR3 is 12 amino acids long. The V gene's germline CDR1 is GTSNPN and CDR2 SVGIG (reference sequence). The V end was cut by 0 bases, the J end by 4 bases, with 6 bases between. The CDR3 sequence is CAWSVPSYGYTF. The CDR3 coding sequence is TGTGCCTGGAGTGTACCGAGCTATGGCTACACCTTC.